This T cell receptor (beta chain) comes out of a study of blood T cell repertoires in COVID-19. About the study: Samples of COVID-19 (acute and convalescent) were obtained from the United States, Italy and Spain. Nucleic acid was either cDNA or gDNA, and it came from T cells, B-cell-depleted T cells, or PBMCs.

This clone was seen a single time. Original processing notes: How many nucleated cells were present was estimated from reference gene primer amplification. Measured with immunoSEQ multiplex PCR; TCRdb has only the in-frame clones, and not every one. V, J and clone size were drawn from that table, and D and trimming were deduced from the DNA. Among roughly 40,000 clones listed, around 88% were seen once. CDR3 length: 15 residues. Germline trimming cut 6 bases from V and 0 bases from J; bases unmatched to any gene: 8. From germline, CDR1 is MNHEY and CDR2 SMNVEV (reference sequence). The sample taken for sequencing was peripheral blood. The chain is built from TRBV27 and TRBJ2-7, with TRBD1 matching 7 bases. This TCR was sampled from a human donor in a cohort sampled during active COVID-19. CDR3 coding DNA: TGTGCCAGCAGCCACAGGGGTCCTAGCTCCTACGAGCAGTACTTC. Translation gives CASSHRGPSSYEQYF.